This T cell receptor beta chain is from a study of OX40 agonist ivuxolimab in advanced cancers. Study observations and caveats: More expanded clones were found, on average, in CD8+ than in CD4+ T cells. Clonal expansion was seen in CD4+ and CD8+ blood T cells by week 6 at 0.1 to 3.0 mg/kg.

The CDR3 spans 14 residues. V shed 3 bases and J shed 6 bases, with 11 bases lying between them. Germline loops: CDR1 LGHNT, CDR2 FRNRAP. With respect to this clone: Its antigen remains unidentified.

Measured with immunoSEQ multiplex PCR; TCRdb has only the in-frame clones, and not every one. The sample includes about 64,000 clones, approximately 80% of them seen just once. This sequence originates from an adult with an advanced solid tumor such as melanoma, head and neck, liver or kidney cancer. The sample in question was CD4+ or CD8+ T cells sorted from blood, obtained in a trial of the OX40 agonist ivuxolimab. V is TRBV12-5 and J is TRBJ2-2; D is ambiguous. The CDR3, as DNA: TGTGCTAGTGGTTTAGAGCCTGGGGCCGGGGAGCTGTTTTTT. It translates to CASGLEPGAGELFF.